A selection of T cell receptor beta chains follows, all from one sample in a study of blood T cell repertoires in COVID-19. Assay used: immunoSEQ multiplex PCR; TCRdb lists only in-frame clones, some missing. The sample includes about 150,000 clones, 70% to 90% of them seen just once. Sequencing was performed on PBMCs or T cells enriched from blood (not recorded which). Receptors originate from a woman aged 35 to 49 who had recovered from COVID-19. The CDR3 runs from the conserved cysteine through the conserved F or W. The D gene is left open where the match is weak. Clone size, where shown, is once, few, many, or a class for clones that have expanded.

TRBV11-2,15,once,TRBD1,TRBJ1-1,TGTGCCAGCAGCTTAGATCACAGGGGCTACACTGAAGCTTTCTTT,CASSLDHRGYTEAFF
TRBV4-2,16,.,.,TRBJ2-6,TGTGCCAGCAGCCTGGTAGACAGCTCTGGGGCCAACGTCCTGACTTTC,CASSLVDSSGANVLTF
TRBV5-1,15,.,TRBD2,TRBJ2-1,TGCGCCAGCAGCTTGGGACTAGCGGGAGTCGATGAGCAGTTCTTC,CASSLGLAGVDEQFF
TRBV5-1,14,once,TRBD1,TRBJ2-5,TGCGCCAGCAGCTCCGGGACAGGGAAAGAGACCCAGTACTTC,CASSSGTGKETQYF
TRBV4-1,16,.,.,TRBJ2-7,TGCGCCAGCAGCCAGTCCTGGAGGGAGTGGTGGAACGAGCAGTACTTC,CASSQSWREWWNEQYF
TRBV5-1,15,.,TRBD2,TRBJ2-1,TGCGCCAGCAGCTTGACTAGCGGCTCATACAATGAGCAGTTCTTC,CASSLTSGSYNEQFF
TRBV27,13,.,.,TRBJ1-1,TGTGCCAGCAGTTTAGGGAGGGTAGCTGAAGCTTTCTTT,CASSLGRVAEAFF
TRBV19,13,.,TRBD2,TRBJ2-1,TGTGCCAGTAGTCCCGGACTAGCGACTGAGCAGTTCTTC,CASSPGLATEQFF
TRBV18,14,once,.,TRBJ1-3,TGTGCCAGCTCACTAGGGACATCTGGAAACACCATATATTTT,CASSLGTSGNTIYF
TRBV11-2,15,.,TRBD1,TRBJ1-1,TGTGCCAGCAGTCCAGACAGGGGTATGAACACTGAAGCTTTCTTT,CASSPDRGMNTEAFF
TRBV27,15,once,.,TRBJ2-3,TGTGCCAGCAGTGAACCGACAGGTGGCACAGATACGCAGTATTTT,CASSEPTGGTDTQYF
TRBV27,15,.,.,TRBJ2-1,TGTGCCAGCAGTTTTACCGCGGGGACCTACAATGAGCAGTTCTTC,CASSFTAGTYNEQFF
TRBV4-1,16,few,.,TRBJ2-2,TGCGCCAGCAGCCAAAACCTAGCGAAGGCCACCGGGGAGCTGTTTTTT,CASSQNLAKATGELFF
TRBV19,16,.,.,TRBJ1-5,TGTGCCAGTAGTTTCTCCGGGACGGTGGCGGGGCAGCCCCAGCATTTT,CASSFSGTVAGQPQHF
TRBV7-9,12,once,.,TRBJ2-1,TGTGCCAGCAGCCGGGATGCAAATGAGCAGTTCTTC,CASSRDANEQFF
TRBV23-1,14,.,TRBD1,TRBJ2-1,TGCGCCAGCAGTCCGTACAGGGGACCCAATGAGCAGTTCTTC,CASSPYRGPNEQFF
TRBV25-1,18,.,.,TRBJ2-6,TGTGCCAGCAGTGAAGGGGGAGGCCCTGACGGACGGGCCAACGTCCTGACTTTC,CASSEGGGPDGRANVLTF
TRBV11-3,13,.,.,TRBJ2-7,TGTGCCAGCAGCCCAGGAAGGGGCCTCGAGCAGTACTTC,CASSPGRGLEQYF
TRBV5-4,14,once,TRBD1,TRBJ2-2,TGTGCCAGCAGCGTGGACAGGGCAGCCGGGGAGCTGTTTTTT,CASSVDRAAGELFF
TRBV7-9,15,.,.,TRBJ2-3,TGTGCCAGCAGCTTAGTCGGTAGTAGCACAGATACGCAGTATTTT,CASSLVGSSTDTQYF
TRBV24-1,15,.,TRBD2,TRBJ2-3,TGTGCCACCAGTGTAGCGGGACTTAGCACAGATACGCAGTATTTT,CATSVAGLSTDTQYF
TRBV5-5,14,.,TRBD1,TRBJ2-6,TGTGCCAGCGACAGGGACCCTGGGGCCAACGTCCTGACTTTC,CASDRDPGANVLTF
TRBV7-8,13,.,.,TRBJ1-1,TGTGCCAGCAGCCGAGACATGAACACTGAAGCTTTCTTT,CASSRDMNTEAFF
TRBV15,18,once,TRBD1,TRBJ2-1,TGTGCCACCAGCATGGGGGCCTCTGGGACAGGGACCTTGAGAGAGCAGTTCTTC,CATSMGASGTGTLREQFF
TRBV5-1,12,.,.,TRBJ2-3,TGCGCCAGCAGCTCCTCCCTAAATACGCAGTATTTT,CASSSSLNTQYF
TRBV5-6,16,few,TRBD1,TRBJ2-1,TGTGCCAGCAGCTTGTCAGACAGGGCAATCCGGAATGAGCAGTTCTTC,CASSLSDRAIRNEQFF
TRBV2,17,.,TRBD2,TRBJ2-5,TGTGCCAGCAGAGTGGGGGGGACTAGCGGGGCCCAAGAGACCCAGTACTTC,CASRVGGTSGAQETQYF
TRBV3-1/TRBV3-2,14,.,.,TRBJ1-4,TGTGCCAGCAGTCCCGACAGAACTAATGAAAAACTGTTTTTT,CASSPDRTNEKLFF
TRBV6-5,14,.,TRBD1,TRBJ1-1,TGTGCCAGCAGTTACGACAGGGGGAACACTGAAGCTTTCTTT,CASSYDRGNTEAFF
TRBV27,17,.,.,TRBJ2-1,TGTGCCAGCAGTTTATCCGGCGGGGCCGCATACTACAATGAGCAGTTCTTC,CASSLSGGAAYYNEQFF